These 22 T cell receptor beta chains originate from one sample sequenced in a study of T cell repertoires in cytomegalovirus infection. From the reads, TCRdb called clonotypes with MiXCR, one entry per CDR3 protein. The data hold fewer than 150,000 distinct CDR3 sequences, with 30% observed a single time. What these receptors recognize is not known. This material consisted of CD8+ T cells from cultured PBMCs, taken from culture after CMV antigen stimulation. The source of these receptors is a human donor in good health (CMV status not recorded). Some clones in this sample may be carry-over from other donors' samples.

The J gene is TRBJ2-7, the V gene TRBV6-2 or TRBV6-3; D gene unclear. Trimming left V 7 bases short and J 5 bases short, with 12 bases between. The CDR3 is 12 amino acids. Germline CDR1 reads MNHEY; CDR2 reads SVGEGT. The CDR3 spells CASTSRINEQYF. For the CDR3, the DNA is TGTGCCAGCACCTCACGGATCAACGAGCAGTACTTC.

The CDR3, as DNA: TGCAGTGCTATTACAGGGGGACTAGGATATTACAATGAGCAGTTCTTC. It yields the protein CSAITGGLGYYNEQFF. V gene TRBV20-1 combines with J gene TRBJ2-1, with D tentatively TRBD1 or TRBD2 (8 bases each). The CDR3 length is 16 residues. The V gene lost 4 bases and the J gene lost 4 bases, with 20 bases spanning the gap. Germline V gives CDR1 DFQATT, CDR2 SNEGSKA (reference sequence).

This clonotype came up a few times. The chain employs TRBV6-5 and TRBJ1-1, with 7 positions matching TRBD1. Germline V gene data show CDR1 as MNHEY and CDR2 as SVGAGI. This CDR3 is built from 13 residues. V was pared by 2 bases and J by 8 bases, with 5 bases of the junction left unmatched. The CDR3 loop is CASSYRGQEEAFF. As DNA, the CDR3 is TGTGCCAGCAGTTACAGGGGGCAGGAGGAAGCTTTCTTT.

The sample holds many counts of this clonotype. CDR3 sequence reads: CASSLVGAVSSTDTQYF. DNA of the CDR3: TGTGCCAGCAGCTTAGTGGGGGCCGTCTCTAGCACAGATACGCAGTATTTT. V and J are TRBV7-8 and TRBJ2-3; D might be TRBD1 (6 bases). The V and J ends lost 1 base and 0 bases respectively, with 14 bases between them. Germline loops: CDR1 SGHVS, CDR2 FQNEAQ. CDR3 length: 17 amino acids.

This clonotype appeared a few times. The chain links TRBV7-9 to TRBJ2-7; D is uncertain. CDR3 length equals 14 residues. The V end was cut by 6 bases, the J end by 2 bases, with 14 bases between. The V gene's germline CDR1 is SEHNR and CDR2 FQNEAQ (reference sequence). The CDR3: CASRHERLAYEQYF. CDR3 bases: TGTGCCAGCAGGCACGAACGCTTGGCCTACGAGCAGTACTTC.

The chain couples TRBV5-5 to TRBJ2-2, with TRBD1 matching over 8 bases. Germline V lookup: CDR1 SGHKS, CDR2 YYEKEE (reference sequence). V lost 1 base and J lost 0; bases outside the gene matches: 11. The CDR3 has 19 amino acids. CDR3 in amino acids: CASSLRPDMTGANTGELFF. CDR3 DNA sequence: TGTGCCAGCAGCTTGCGGCCCGATATGACAGGGGCGAACACCGGGGAGCTGTTTTTT.

This clonotype was found many times. The genes are TRBV7-6 and TRBJ2-1; 7 bases align to TRBD2. The J segment lost 7 bases and the V segment lost 4 bases, leaving 4 bases of the junction unmatched. Germline V gene sequence: CDR1 SGHVS, CDR2 FNYEAQ. This CDR3 is 13 amino acids long. The CDR3 bases are TGTGCCAGCAGCTCGGGACTATTAAATGAGCAGTTCTTC. It translates to CASSSGLLNEQFF.

V is TRBV19 and J is TRBJ1-1; D is uncertain. Germline-derived CDR1 and CDR2 are LNHDA and SQIVND (reference sequence). V lost 3 bases and J 4 bases, leaving 12 bases between the germline ends. CDR3 length equals 14 residues. The CDR3 DNA is TGTGCCAGTAGTATCCCTATAGCGGGCACTGAAGCTTTCTTT. It encodes CASSIPIAGTEAFF.

This chain connects TRBV5-1 to TRBJ1-1; weak D call: TRBD1 (5 bases). Germline loops: CDR1 SGHRS, CDR2 YFSETQ. The V end lost 0 bases, the J end lost 3 bases, and 15 bases lay between the germline ends. The CDR3 is 16 residues long. CDR3 residues: CASSLVGGAMYTEAFF. In DNA form, the CDR3 reads TGCGCCAGCAGCTTGGTTGGAGGGGCCATGTACACTGAAGCTTTCTTT.

This clonotype has more than one count but fewer than ten. The genes are TRBV29-1 and TRBJ2-3; D is unclear. The CDR3 covers 13 residues. The germline V gene encodes CDR1 SQVTM and CDR2 ANQGSEA. V lost 2 bases, J lost 2 bases, and 8 bases lay in between. The CDR3 DNA is TGCAGCGTTGAATCCGGTGACACAGATACGCAGTATTTT. This sequence encodes CSVESGDTDTQYF.

This clonotype was seen a handful of times. The chain uses TRBV6-2 or TRBV6-3 and TRBJ2-5; 10 bases fit TRBD2. Germline V gene sequence: CDR1 MNHEY, CDR2 SVGEGT. This CDR3 region has 17 residues. Trimming cost V 0 bases and J 5 bases; bases outside gene matches: 9. Here the CDR3 reads CASSYSPSGGVRETQYF. CDR3 nucleotide sequence: TGTGCCAGCAGTTACTCCCCTAGCGGGGGAGTCCGGGAGACCCAGTACTTC.

CDR3 nucleotides: TGTGCCAGCACAGGACAGGGATACACCGGGGAGCTGTTTTTT. Translating gives CASTGQGYTGELFF. The rearrangement links TRBV2 to TRBJ2-2, with 8 positions matching TRBD1. V was pared by 7 bases and J by 3 bases, with 4 bases of the junction left unmatched. The CDR3 runs to 14 residues. CDR1 and CDR2 from the germline V gene are SNHLY and FYNNEI.

J is TRBJ1-2 and V is TRBV4-3, with TRBD1 identical over 8 bases. J was trimmed by 8 bases and V by 4 bases; bases with no gene match: 9. The CDR3 sequence is 14 residues long. The germline CDR1 and CDR2 sequences are LGHNA and YSLEER. CDR3 amino acids: CASSLSQGAYGYTF. The CDR3 coding sequence is TGCGCCAGCAGCCTATCCCAGGGGGCGTACGGCTACACCTTC.

The rearrangement joins TRBV18 to TRBJ1-1; D call uncertain. With 3 bases removed from V and 1 base from J, the gap between germline ends came to 12 bases. The CDR3 length is 15 residues. Per the germline V gene, CDR1 is KGHSH and CDR2 is LQKENI. The CDR3 DNA is TGTGCCAGCTCACCCGTGGACGGAGAGAACACTGAAGCTTTCTTT. This translates into CASSPVDGENTEAFF.

The V and J genes are TRBV20-1 and TRBJ1-5; maybe TRBD1 (6 bases). This CDR3 has 16 residues. Germline values: CDR1 DFQATT, CDR2 SNEGSKA (reference sequence). The V gene lost 3 bases and the J gene lost 4 bases, with 19 bases spanning the gap. Here the CDR3 reads CSARPSGEAHNQPQHF. CDR3 in DNA: TGCAGTGCTAGGCCCTCAGGGGAGGCGCATAATCAGCCCCAGCATTTT.

This chain uses TRBV6-2 or TRBV6-3 with TRBJ2-7; 7 nucleotides match TRBD1. Germline CDR1 is MNHEY and CDR2 is SVGEGT. V lost 6 bases, J lost 2 bases, and 10 bases stayed unmatched. This CDR3 contains 15 residues. CDR3 in DNA: TGTGCCAGCAGCACCGCGACAGGGATGGCCTACGAGCAGTACTTC. This gives the protein CASSTATGMAYEQYF.

The chain is built from TRBV7-4 and TRBJ1-2; D remains ambiguous. The V gene's germline CDR1 is SGHVT and CDR2 SQSDAQ. The V end lost 1 base, the J end lost 3 bases, and 15 bases lay between the germline ends. This CDR3 is built from 16 residues. The CDR3 is CASSLEGRLGDYGYTF. DNA of the CDR3: TGTGCCAGCAGCTTAGAGGGCAGGCTCGGGGACTATGGCTACACCTTC.

The rearrangement links TRBV7-2 to TRBJ2-5, with D tentatively TRBD1 (7 bases). The CDR3 loop spans 14 amino acids. Looked up from germline, CDR1 is SGHTA and CDR2 is FQGNSA. V was clipped by 2 bases and J by 4 bases, with 11 bases between them. The chain's CDR3 is CASSLNRGGETQYF. The CDR3 DNA sequence: TGTGCCAGCAGCTTAAACAGGGGAGGAGAGACCCAGTACTTC. Complete variable domain (other parts from reference TRBV7-2 and TRBJ2-5): GAGVSQSPSNKVTEKGKDVELRCDPISGHTALYWYRQSLGQGLEFLIYFQGNSAPDKSGLPSDRFSAERTGGSVSTLTIQRTQQEDSAVYLCASSLNRGGETQYFGPGTRLLVL.

This clonotype has a handful of counts. This rearrangement joins TRBV11-2 to TRBJ2-2; 11 bases match TRBD1. CDR1 and CDR2 (germline): SGHAT, FQNNGV. The V gene end was trimmed by 5 bases and the J gene end by 5 bases; junction bases not matched to a gene: 4. This CDR3 is built from 15 residues. CDR3 protein: CASSQRDRGTGELFF. The CDR3 bases are TGTGCCAGCAGCCAGAGGGACAGGGGGACCGGGGAGCTGTTTTTT.

The J gene is TRBJ1-2, the V gene TRBV2; 7 bases line up with TRBD1. V lost 3 bases to trimming and J lost 6 bases; unmatched junction nucleotides: 7. The CDR3 runs to 14 residues. CDR1 is SNHLY, CDR2 FYNNEI, per germline. CDR3 nucleotides: TGTGCCAGCAGTGAGGCGCCAGGGGGTAATGGCTACACCTTC. This translates into CASSEAPGGNGYTF.

CDR3 in amino acids: CASSQDIGGRYEQYF. DNA for the CDR3: TGCGCCAGCAGCCAAGATATTGGGGGACGCTACGAGCAGTACTTC. This sequence joins TRBV4-1 and TRBJ2-7; D is tentatively TRBD1 or TRBD2 (5 bases each). Germline CDR1 MGHRA, CDR2 YSYEKL. This CDR3 is built from 15 residues. Trimming shortened V by 0 bases and J by 3 bases, and 12 bases separated the two germline ends.

This clonotype came up a few times. V gene TRBV6-1 combines with J gene TRBJ2-5, with D maybe TRBD1 (6 bases). This CDR3 contains 13 residues. V dropped 4 bases and J dropped 5 bases, with 11 bases sitting between them. Germline lookup yields CDR1 MNHNS and CDR2 SASEGT. Here the CDR3 reads CASSGGPGETQYF. CDR3 nucleotide sequence: TGTGCCAGCAGTGGGGGGCCGGGGGAGACCCAGTACTTC.